The present T cell receptor beta chain was sequenced within a study of regulatory T cells in long-lasting Graves disease. This clonotype has at least ten counts. The CDR3 is 18 amino acids. V dropped 4 bases and J dropped 0 bases, with 21 bases sitting between them. The germline gives CDR1 SQVTM, CDR2 ANQGSEA. For TCR beta, libraries came from iRepertoire HTBI primers and Arm-PCR of CDR3 regions. TCRdb re-derived calls from the multiplex PCR reads in MiXCR, one entry per CDR3 protein. Here the sample spans some 450,000 distinct CDR3 sequences, 16% being singletons. As for time point: newly diagnosed GD, antithyroid drugs for less than 3 months. TCR sequences were obtained from RNA taken from PBMCs. This sample also appeared in a second study, on T cells in Graves' hyperthyroidism and ophthalmopathy.

Sequenced here: peripheral blood mononuclear cells (PBMCs), sampled at new diagnosis, from a patient treated with antithyroid drugs. The chain combines TRBV29-1 with TRBJ1-4, with D perhaps TRBD1 (5 bases). This TCR was sampled from a woman in her thirties with Graves disease. CDR3: CSVVALETDFSTNEKLFF. The CDR3 DNA reads TGCAGCGTTGTCGCTCTCGAGACAGACTTCTCAACTAATGAAAAACTGTTTTTT.